This TCR beta chain was recovered during a study of blood T cell repertoires in COVID-19. At the level of the study: Samples representing acute and convalescent COVID-19 were sourced from the United States, Italy and Spain. PBMCs, B-cell-depleted T cells, or T cells provided the cDNA or gDNA that made up the material.

Original processing methods: Estimates of nucleated cell counts were drawn from the amplification of reference gene primers. TCRdb's copy holds only in-frame clones and misses some; the assay was immunoSEQ multiplex PCR. V and J calls plus clone size are reproduced from that table; the DNA served to infer D and trimming. The sample has over 60,000 clones, about nine tenths seen once. CDR1 SGHRS and CDR2 YFSETQ come from the germline V gene. This CDR3 has 14 amino acids. V trimming: 4 bases; J trimming: 4 bases; junction bases outside the gene matches: 5. The material sequenced was peripheral blood. The sequence was collected from a woman aged 60 to 75 with acute or convalescent COVID-19. The chain links TRBV5-1 to TRBJ1-3, with 7 nucleotides matching TRBD1. The CDR3 protein is CASSQGQIGNTIYF. CDR3 DNA sequence: TGCGCCAGCAGCCAGGGACAGATCGGAAACACCATATATTTT. Complete variable domain (other parts from reference TRBV5-1 and TRBJ1-3): KAGVTQTPRYLIKTRGQQVTLSCSPISGHRSVSWYQQTPGQGLQFLFEYFSETQRNKGNFPGRFSGRQFSNSRSEMNVSTLELGDSALYLCASSQGQIGNTIYFGEGSWLTVV.